Below, 15 T cell receptor beta chains from the same sample are listed, as sequenced in a study of blood T cell repertoires in COVID-19. Libraries were prepared by immunoSEQ multiplex PCR; TCRdb keeps only in-frame clonotypes and omits some of them. The data hold fewer than 600,000 clones, with more than 75% observed a single time. The sequenced material came from PBMCs or T cells enriched from blood (not recorded which). These receptors all come from a middle-aged woman who had recovered from COVID-19.

J is TRBJ2-5 and V is TRBV9, with 9 bases aligning to TRBD1. V lost 0 bases, J lost 7 bases, and 7 bases stayed unmatched. This CDR3 has 15 amino acids. Germline values: CDR1 SGDLS, CDR2 YYNGEE. The CDR3 protein is CASSVATGGAGTQYF. CDR3 in DNA: TGTGCCAGCAGCGTAGCTACAGGGGGCGCTGGGACCCAGTACTTC.

DNA for the CDR3: TGTGCCAGCAGCCCAACCTCAGCGGGAAGCACCGGGGAGCTGTTTTTT. The encoded protein is CASSPTSAGSTGELFF. The chain couples TRBV7-6 to TRBJ2-2, with 7 bases identical to TRBD2. J was trimmed by 4 bases and V by 5 bases; bases with no gene match: 10. Germline V gives CDR1 SGHVS, CDR2 FNYEAQ. The CDR3 extends over 16 amino acids.

The V and J genes are TRBV5-1 and TRBJ2-5; TRBD2 matches 12 bases. CDR1 is SGHRS, CDR2 YFSETQ, per germline. J gave up 1 base and V 4 bases, and 5 bases lay outside the gene matches. This CDR3 has 16 amino acids. The CDR3 loop reads CASSGGTSGSQETQYF. Written as DNA, the CDR3 is TGCGCCAGCAGCGGAGGGACTAGCGGGTCCCAAGAGACCCAGTACTTC.

The genes are TRBV5-1 and TRBJ1-5, with a tentative D call TRBD1 (6 bases). This CDR3 is built from 15 residues. The ends were cut back, 1 base at V and 6 bases at J, with 14 bases in the middle. CDR1 is SGHRS and CDR2 is YFSETQ in the germline V gene. The CDR3 DNA reads TGCGCCAGCAGCTTGATGACAGGCCTGGGTCAGCCCCAGCATTTT. Its protein is CASSLMTGLGQPQHF.

The chain has TRBV4-2 and TRBJ2-7; D is perhaps TRBD2 (5 bases). The CDR3 has 15 residues. Germline V gene data show CDR1 as LGHNA and CDR2 as YNFKEQ. Deletions cut 0 bases from V and 0 bases from J, with 9 bases between. This CDR3 is CASSQDLGGSYEQYF. Written as DNA, the CDR3 is TGTGCCAGCAGCCAAGATCTAGGAGGCTCCTACGAGCAGTACTTC.

V and J are TRBV24-1 and TRBJ2-2; maybe TRBD1 (6 bases). Germline assignment: CDR1 KGHDR and CDR2 SFDVKD. The CDR3 has 15 amino acids. V lost 3 bases and J lost 4, with 11 bases in between. The chain's CDR3 is CATSDPQGSTGELFF. The CDR3 DNA reads TGTGCCACCAGTGATCCGCAGGGGTCCACCGGGGAGCTGTTTTTT.

The chain couples TRBV7-2 to TRBJ2-2; 8 bases map to TRBD2. This CDR3 is 16 amino acids long. Germline-derived CDR1 and CDR2 are SGHTA and FQGNSA. The trim removed 1 base at V and 1 base at J, leaving 2 bases unmatched. In nucleotides, the CDR3 is TGTGCCAGCAGCTTAGGACTAGCGTTGAACACCGGGGAGCTGTTTTTT. Its protein product is CASSLGLALNTGELFF.

CDR3: CASSSQPQETQYF. The CDR3 DNA reads as TGTGCCAGCAGTTCACAGCCCCAAGAGACCCAGTACTTC. The V and J genes are TRBV6-2 or TRBV6-3 and TRBJ2-5; D is uncertain. Trimming pared 4 bases from V and 1 base from J, leaving 7 bases between. In germline, CDR1 is MNHEY, CDR2 SVGEGT. The CDR3 has 13 amino acids.

This clone appeared a few times. This chain links TRBV29-1 with TRBJ1-1, with D tentatively TRBD1 (6 bases). Germline-derived CDR1 and CDR2 are SQVTM and ANQGSEA. The CDR3 covers 13 residues. V was pared by 6 bases and J by 4 bases, with 15 bases between. The CDR3 DNA follows: TGCAGCGTCCTACGTTTACAGGGCACTGAAGCTTTCTTT. Its protein product is CSVLRLQGTEAFF. The complete variable domain, with remaining parts taken from reference TRBV29-1 and TRBJ1-1, reads SAVISQKPSRDICQRGTSLTIQCQVDSQVTMMFWYRQQPGQSLTLIATANQGSEATYESGFVIDKFPISRPNLTFSTLTVSNMSPEDSSIYLCSVLRLQGTEAFFGQGTRLTVV.

V usage is TRBV7-6 and J usage is TRBJ1-4; weak D call: TRBD1 (5 bases). The CDR3 runs 15 residues. V lost 0 bases to trimming and J lost 4 bases, with 9 bases between them. Germline assignment: CDR1 SGHVS and CDR2 FNYEAQ. Here the CDR3 reads CASSLAGESNEKLFF. The CDR3 DNA sequence: TGTGCCAGCAGCTTAGCAGGGGAAAGTAATGAAAAACTGTTTTTT.

The V call is TRBV10-1, the J call TRBJ2-3; D is unresolved. V dropped 3 bases and J dropped 2 bases, with 9 bases sitting between them. CDR1 and CDR2 from the germline V gene are WNHNN and SYGVQD (reference sequence). This CDR3 contains 14 residues. The CDR3 DNA follows: TGCGCCAGCAGTGAAGCGCCCACCACAGATACGCAGTATTTT. Translated: CASSEAPTTDTQYF.

The chain combines TRBV14 with TRBJ1-4; possibly TRBD1 for D (6 bases). Germline V lookup: CDR1 SGHDN, CDR2 FVKESK. The CDR3 sequence is 16 residues long. V lost 1 base to trimming and J lost 5 bases, with 14 bases between them. The CDR3: CASSQGWSGVNEKLFF. In DNA form, the CDR3 reads TGTGCCAGCAGCCAAGGGTGGTCAGGGGTGAATGAAAAACTGTTTTTT.

In its sample, this clone was seen once. This chain joins TRBV6-5 and TRBJ1-2; 12 bases agree with TRBD1. V lost 2 bases, J lost 3 bases, and 4 bases stayed unmatched. This CDR3 comprises 16 residues. Germline CDR1 and CDR2: MNHEY and SVGAGI. The CDR3 bases are TGTGCCAGCAGTTACCGGGACAGGGGGCGCCACTATGGCTACACCTTC. It translates to CASSYRDRGRHYGYTF.

V usage is TRBV29-1 and J usage is TRBJ1-5; 9 nucleotides match TRBD1. Unmatched junction bases numbered 10, after V lost 6 bases and J lost 7 bases. The CDR3 has 14 amino acids. Germline values: CDR1 SQVTM, CDR2 ANQGSEA. The CDR3, as DNA: TGCAGCGTCGCCACGGGACAGGGACAGCAGCCCCAGCATTTT. Its translation: CSVATGQGQQPQHF. The entire variable domain, with the rest obtained from reference TRBV29-1 and TRBJ1-5, is as follows: SAVISQKPSRDICQRGTSLTIQCQVDSQVTMMFWYRQQPGQSLTLIATANQGSEATYESGFVIDKFPISRPNLTFSTLTVSNMSPEDSSIYLCSVATGQGQQPQHFGDGTRLSIL.

This chain links TRBV7-8 with TRBJ1-2; TRBD1 matches at 9 bases. The CDR3 has 16 residues. Trimming cost V 5 bases and J 3 bases; bases outside gene matches: 10. Per germline, CDR1 SGHVS and CDR2 FQNEAQ. CDR3 protein: CASSRYRGRNDYGYTF. The CDR3 DNA sequence: TGTGCCAGCAGCCGTTACAGGGGGCGCAACGACTATGGCTACACCTTC.